Here is one TCR beta chain with its context. This record belongs to a study of CD8 T cells in Susac syndrome. CDR3 size: 14 residues. Trimming left V 3 bases short and J 5 bases short, with 14 bases between. With random hexamers, reverse transcription was performed on about 0.5 to 1 ug of RNA. TCRdb re-analysed the immunoSEQ multiplex PCR reads in MiXCR, keeping a single row per CDR3 protein. Here the sample spans 350,000 to 550,000 distinct CDR3 sequences, more than 70% being singletons. Treatment-naive patients with stable or active relapsing-remitting disease served as multiple sclerosis controls. The sequence derives from a human donor with multiple sclerosis. Sequenced material: CD8+ T cells from PBMCs. The chain employs TRBV12-3 or TRBV12-4 and TRBJ2-7, with D perhaps given as TRBD1 or TRBD2 (5 bases each). The CDR3 loop is CASSFVSGTHEQYF. The CDR3 DNA follows: TGTGCCAGCAGTTTTGTGTCTGGGACCCACGAGCAGTACTTC.